One and the same sample provided the 22 T cell receptor beta chains below, sequenced in a study of blood T cells in healthy people across ages. Then a second PCR, running about 6 to 12 cycles, was carried out with a sample-barcoded 5' primer and a J-beta primer mix. TCRdb called the 5' RACE reads again in MiXCR, with one record for every CDR3 protein. The table records about 640,000 distinct CDR3 sequences, about 54% of them present only once. The sequencing input was blood. These receptor sequences come from a man in his sixties in good health.

This clonotype was observed a handful of times. The chain has TRBV6-6 and TRBJ1-2; D might be TRBD1 (5 bases). Trimming took off 4 bases at V and 8 bases at J, with 20 bases between the two ends. Germline V gives CDR1 MNHNY, CDR2 SVGAGI (reference sequence). This CDR3 is 15 amino acids long. This chain's CDR3 is CASSSGGGGMRGYTF. The DNA for the CDR3 is TGTGCCAGCAGTTCCGGTGGGGGGGGGATGAGGGGCTACACCTTC.

This chain links TRBV24-1 with TRBJ2-5; tentatively, D is TRBD1 or TRBD2 (5 bases each). Trimming pared 2 bases from V and 5 bases from J, leaving 20 bases between. This CDR3 region has 17 residues. Germline CDR1 and CDR2: KGHDR and SFDVKD. The CDR3 coding sequence is TGTGCCACCAGTGATTCTCTAATCAATCGGGGCAGGGAGACCCAGTACTTC. As protein: CATSDSLINRGRETQYF.

The chain's CDR3 is CASRYWTDTQYF. CDR3 DNA sequence: TGTGCCAGCAGGTATTGGACAGATACGCAGTATTTT. The rearrangement joins TRBV7-2 to TRBJ2-3, with D unresolved. V was cut by 6 bases and J by 3 bases, with 7 bases left in between. The CDR3 contains 12 residues. CDR1 is SGHTA and CDR2 is FQGNSA in the germline V gene.

For the CDR3, the DNA is TGTGCCAGCAGTTTAGGGTCTAGCGGGGGGACCGAGCAGTTCTTC. Translation gives CASSLGSSGGTEQFF. The chain carries TRBV12-3 or TRBV12-4 and TRBJ2-1; 11 bases match TRBD2. J lost 10 bases, V lost 1 base, and 6 bases had no gene match. This CDR3 comprises 15 residues.

This clonotype was seen a single time. V gene TRBV20-1 combines with J gene TRBJ2-2; unclear D gene. Trimming cost V 2 bases and J 3 bases, with 4 bases left between them. Looked up from germline, CDR1 is DFQATT and CDR2 is SNEGSKA (reference sequence). CDR3 length: 12 amino acids. The CDR3 sequence is CSARRDTGELFF. CDR3 sequence (DNA): TGCAGTGCTAGACGGGACACCGGGGAGCTGTTTTTT.

The chain couples TRBV7-2 to TRBJ1-5; perhaps TRBD1 as D (5 bases). This CDR3 is 17 amino acids long. Trimming left V 0 bases short and J 0 bases short, with 12 bases between. CDR1 and CDR2 (germline): SGHTA, FQGNSA. The CDR3 reads CASSLAPRDVSNQPQHF. In DNA form, the CDR3 reads TGTGCCAGCAGCTTAGCCCCCAGGGACGTTAGCAATCAGCCCCAGCATTTT.

V usage is TRBV5-1 and J usage is TRBJ1-1; 9 bases align to TRBD1. The V gene's germline CDR1 is SGHRS and CDR2 YFSETQ. There are 16 residues in the CDR3. V lost 0 bases and J lost 4; bases outside the gene matches: 7. The CDR3 coding sequence is TGCGCCAGCAGCTTGGAAGGACAGGGGATCGGCACTGAAGCTTTCTTT. It yields the protein CASSLEGQGIGTEAFF.

The chain employs TRBV6-2 or TRBV6-3 and TRBJ1-1; D perhaps matches TRBD1 (5 bases). The CDR3 runs 17 residues. Germline CDR1 reads MNHEY; CDR2 reads SVGEGT. The ends were cut back, 3 bases at V and 9 bases at J, with 26 bases in the middle. The chain's CDR3 is CASSYSTGVGTPLKAFF. The DNA of the CDR3 is TGTGCCAGCAGTTATTCCACCGGGGTTGGGACCCCACTGAAAGCTTTCTTT.

J is TRBJ1-6 and V is TRBV12-3 or TRBV12-4; D may be TRBD1 (6 bases). Trimming took off 1 base at V and 8 bases at J, with 9 bases between the two ends. The CDR3 contains 14 residues. Written as DNA, the CDR3 is TGTGCCAGCAGTTTAGAGGGGGGCCATTCACCCCTCCACTTT. It encodes CASSLEGGHSPLHF.

Details on this clonotype: Since a much larger clone is just one base distant, this may be a read error. This chain uses TRBV29-1 with TRBJ2-1, with D perhaps assigned TRBD1 or TRBD2 (6 bases each). The DNA matches TRBJ2-7 better at its end, which makes the J call doubtful. This CDR3 contains 15 residues. CDR1 is SQVTM and CDR2 is ANQGSEA in the germline V gene. The DNA of the CDR3 is TGCAGCGTTGAAAAGGGGGGCGCAGGCTACAATGAGCAGTACTTC. Amino acid sequence: CSVEKGGAGYNEQYF.

The chain's CDR3 is CASSLGNNRRGQFF. CDR3 DNA: TGTGCCAGCAGCCTCGGGAACAACCGCAGGGGGCAGTTCTTC. The chain employs TRBV12-3 or TRBV12-4 and TRBJ2-1; D is possibly TRBD1 (6 bases). Trimming shortened V by 6 bases and J by 12 bases, and 21 bases separated the two germline ends. CDR3 length equals 14 residues.

The table lists this clonotype with a count of one. Being one base from a much bigger clone, this may be a read error. The J gene is TRBJ1-6, the V gene TRBV10-3; the match to TRBD1 covers 8 bases. This CDR3 region has 13 residues. The V gene's germline CDR1 is ENHRY and CDR2 SYGVKD. CDR3 region: CVTRTGITSPLHF. The CDR3 bases are TGTGTCACCCGGACAGGGATAACATCACCCCTCCACTTT.

This clonotype was detected a few times. The chain has TRBV5-1 and TRBJ2-7; maybe TRBD1 (6 bases). This CDR3 region has 15 residues. Trimming removed 4 bases at V and 3 bases at J, with 17 bases between. Germline CDR1 and CDR2: SGHRS and YFSETQ. This CDR3 reads CASSLGTLRGYEQYF. The CDR3 nucleotides are TGCGCCAGCAGCCTCGGGACACTTAGGGGCTACGAGCAGTACTTC.

CDR3 protein: CSARGSGETQYF. CDR3 DNA sequence: TGCAGTGCTAGAGGTAGCGGGGAGACCCAGTACTTC. This chain connects TRBV20-1 to TRBJ2-5, with 7 bases that match TRBD2. The CDR3 is 12 residues long. Trimming removed 1 base from V and 5 bases from J; junction bases left unmatched: 1. Germline CDR1 reads DFQATT; CDR2 reads SNEGSKA (reference sequence).

This clonotype was detected a few times. V is TRBV28 and J is TRBJ2-4; 8 bases are shared with TRBD2. The length of the CDR3 is 14 residues. CDR1 and CDR2 (germline): MDHEN, SYDVKM. Trimming at V came to 5 bases and at J to 4 bases, leaving 4 bases not matched to a gene. This CDR3 reads CASSGRGGKNIQYF. The DNA for the CDR3 is TGTGCCAGCAGTGGCCGGGGGGGGAAAAACATTCAGTACTTC.

There are many counts of this clonotype. CDR3 sequence (DNA): TGTGCCTCACAGGGAGGGGGAGAGACCCAGTACTTC. The encoded protein is CASQGGGETQYF. This sequence joins TRBV10-3 and TRBJ2-5; TRBD2 might be the D (7 bases). Germline assignment: CDR1 ENHRY and CDR2 SYGVKD. V was cut by 11 bases and J by 4 bases, with 14 bases left in between. The CDR3 runs to 12 residues.

To note about this clonotype: Just one base apart from a much larger clone, this may be a read error. V and J are TRBV3-1 and TRBJ2-1, with no clear D. The CDR3 sequence is 10 residues long. V was pared by 0 bases and J by 13 bases, with 4 bases between. Germline assignment: CDR1 LGHDT and CDR2 YNNKEL (reference sequence). The CDR3 region has the DNA TGTGCCAGCAGCCAAGAGACCCAGTTCTTC. Its translation is CASSQETQFF.

V is TRBV9 and J is TRBJ2-6; D remains ambiguous. Looked up from germline, CDR1 is SGDLS and CDR2 is YYNGEE. Trimming took off 6 bases at V and 2 bases at J, with 15 bases between the two ends. The CDR3 sequence is 16 residues long. The CDR3 spells CASTKTQATGANVLTF. The CDR3, as DNA: TGTGCCAGCACCAAGACTCAGGCTACTGGGGCCAACGTCCTGACTTTC. Using reference TRBV9 and TRBJ2-6 for the parts outside the CDR3, the full variable domain is DSGVTQTPKHLITATGQRVTLRCSPRSGDLSVYWYQQSLDQGLQFLIQYYNGEERAKGNILERFSAQQFPDLHSELNLSSLELGDSALYFCASTKTQATGANVLTFGAGSRLTVL.

This clonotype was found a few times. This CDR3 reads CSVGGRGGGAPYEQYF. CDR3 nucleotides: TGCAGCGTTGGGGGAAGAGGGGGCGGCGCCCCCTACGAGCAGTACTTC. V gene TRBV29-1 combines with J gene TRBJ2-7; 7 nucleotides line up with TRBD1. Germline loops: CDR1 SQVTM, CDR2 ANQGSEA. After removal of 4 bases from V and 2 bases from J, the junction contained 14 bases not matched to a gene. The CDR3 spans 16 residues.

The chain has TRBV7-2 and TRBJ2-3, with D perhaps matching TRBD2 (6 bases). Deletions cut 4 bases from V and 2 bases from J, with 13 bases between. From germline, CDR1 is SGHTA and CDR2 FQGNSA. The CDR3 is made up of 15 amino acids. Here the CDR3 reads CASSSLGTFTDTQYF. In DNA form, the CDR3 reads TGTGCCAGCAGCTCCCTCGGGACTTTCACAGATACGCAGTATTTT.

The CDR3 region is CASSQTAPRNGYTF. CDR3 sequence (DNA): TGTGCCAGCAGCCAGACTGCCCCGAGAAATGGCTACACCTTC. The chain uses TRBV7-9 and TRBJ1-2; the D is unclear. The CDR3 loop spans 14 amino acids. Germline CDR1 is SEHNR and CDR2 is FQNEAQ (reference sequence). V dropped 5 bases and J dropped 6 bases, with 16 bases sitting between them. The whole variable domain, filled in from reference TRBV7-9 and TRBJ1-2, reads DTGVSQNPRHKITKRGQNVTFRCDPISEHNRLYWYRQTLGQGPEFLTYFQNEAQLEKSRLLSDRFSAERPKGSFSTLEIQRTEQGDSAMYLCASSQTAPRNGYTFGSGTRLTVV.

This sequence joins TRBV15 and TRBJ2-7, with D unresolved. Trimming took off 1 base at V and 2 bases at J, with 12 bases between the two ends. This CDR3 comprises 15 residues. From germline, CDR1 is LNHNV and CDR2 YYDKDF (reference sequence). The CDR3 protein is CATSRGPGNPYEQYF. As DNA, the CDR3 is TGTGCCACCAGCAGAGGCCCCGGCAACCCCTACGAGCAGTACTTC.